The next 15 T cell receptor beta chains were all read from a single sample in a study of T cell responses to AZD1222 COVID-19 vaccine. Produced via immunoSEQ multiplex PCR; TCRdb's table is partial and in-frame only. The profile covers 80,000 to 90,000 clones, with 91% appearing a single time and around 5.2% taken by the ten largest. Sample: peripheral blood, taken on day 0 of MenACWY control vaccination. All receptors come from an adult in good health.

The chain employs TRBV28 and TRBJ1-4, with a possible D match to TRBD1 (6 bases). The CDR3 has 15 residues. Between the trimmed V and J ends, which lost 4 bases and 4 bases, there was a span of 13 bases. Germline V gene lookup returns CDR1 MDHEN and CDR2 SYDVKM. In nucleotides, the CDR3 is TGTGCCAGCAGTTCCTCAGGGGTGGGTAATGAAAAACTGTTTTTT. Protein: CASSSSGVGNEKLFF.

The chain recombines TRBV6-5 with TRBJ1-1, with D unclear. Germline loops: CDR1 MNHEY, CDR2 SVGAGI. The CDR3 loop spans 16 amino acids. Trimming left V 2 bases short and J 1 base short, with 14 bases between. For the CDR3, the DNA is TGTGCCAGCAGTTACGCGTGGGGTAGACGGAACACTGAAGCTTTCTTT. The encoded protein is CASSYAWGRRNTEAFF.

The chain has TRBV7-8 and TRBJ1-5; 8 bases agree with TRBD1. Per germline, CDR1 SGHVS and CDR2 FQNEAQ. The CDR3 length is 16 residues. Losses at the gene ends were 3 bases for V and 7 bases for J; bases not matched to a gene: 11. The CDR3, as DNA: TGTGCCAGCAGCTTCAGCTCGGACAGGGTAGGGCAGCCCCAGCATTTT. It specifies CASSFSSDRVGQPQHF.

The chain uses TRBV6-1 and TRBJ2-7; maybe TRBD1 (6 bases). The CDR3 contains 15 residues. Per the germline V gene, CDR1 is MNHNS and CDR2 is SASEGT. Trimming shortened V by 0 bases and J by 4 bases, and 13 bases separated the two germline ends. Written as DNA, the CDR3 is TGTGCCAGCAGTGAAGCGGAACCACAGGGTTACGAGCAGTACTTC. Translated, it gives CASSEAEPQGYEQYF.

J is TRBJ2-5 and V is TRBV7-2; unclear D gene. Deletions cut 5 bases from V and 2 bases from J, with 9 bases between. CDR3 length: 13 residues. Looked up from germline, CDR1 is SGHTA and CDR2 is FQGNSA. The CDR3 loop is CASSLGPQETQYF. CDR3 nucleotide sequence: TGTGCCAGCAGCCTCGGACCGCAAGAGACCCAGTACTTC.

V usage is TRBV6-6 and J usage is TRBJ1-3; D ambiguous. Trimming took 6 bases from V and 0 from J, leaving 3 bases between them. Germline V CDR1 and CDR2: MNHNY, SVGAGI (reference sequence). This CDR3 has 12 amino acids. As DNA, the CDR3 is TGTGCCAGCAGCAACTCTGGAAACACCATATATTTT. Its protein product is CASSNSGNTIYF.

This clone was seen a few times. CDR3 coding DNA: TGTGCCAGCAGTCAGGGACCGAACACTGAAGCTTTCTTT. It yields the protein CASSQGPNTEAFF. This chain connects TRBV6-5 to TRBJ1-1, with D possibly being TRBD1 (5 bases). With 5 bases removed from V and 1 base from J, the gap between germline ends came to 8 bases. Germline lookup yields CDR1 MNHEY and CDR2 SVGAGI. The CDR3 is 13 residues long.

The rearrangement uses TRBV7-9 and TRBJ2-7; tentative D call: TRBD2 (5 bases). The CDR3 is made up of 13 amino acids. With 11 bases removed from V and 0 bases from J, the gap between germline ends came to 14 bases. The germline CDR1 and CDR2 sequences are SEHNR and FQNEAQ (reference sequence). The CDR3 protein is CAGEGESSYEQYF. The CDR3, as DNA: TGTGCCGGAGAGGGTGAGAGCTCCTACGAGCAGTACTTC.

The chain links TRBV19 to TRBJ2-3, with TRBD1 matching over 7 bases. Germline CDR1 is LNHDA and CDR2 is SQIVND (reference sequence). Germline trimming cut 3 bases from V and 2 bases from J; bases unmatched to any gene: 8. The length of the CDR3 is 16 residues. The DNA of the CDR3 is TGTGCCAGTAGTATTGGACAGGAAGCCAACACAGATACGCAGTATTTT. The encoded protein is CASSIGQEANTDTQYF.

This clone was observed once. J is TRBJ1-3 and V is TRBV11-2, with D hard to call. The CDR3 consists of 18 residues. Germline assignment: CDR1 SGHAT and CDR2 FQNNGV. The V end was cut by 2 bases, the J end by 0 bases, with 17 bases between. As DNA, the CDR3 is TGTGCCAGCAGCTTATATTTCCCTTCGGCTGTCTCTGGAAACACCATATATTTT. This translates into CASSLYFPSAVSGNTIYF.

This chain connects TRBV6-5 to TRBJ1-6; 7 nucleotides match TRBD1. J was trimmed by 7 bases and V by 6 bases; bases with no gene match: 3. Germline V gene lookup returns CDR1 MNHEY and CDR2 SVGAGI. The CDR3 sequence is 13 residues long. In DNA form, the CDR3 reads TGTGCCAGCAGGAAGACAGGGAATTCACCCCTCCACTTT. Its translation is CASRKTGNSPLHF.

The CDR3 sequence: CASSQDRLAATQQFF. CDR3 nucleotide sequence: TGCGCCAGCAGCCAAGATCGACTAGCGGCGACCCAGCAGTTCTTC. J is TRBJ2-1 and V is TRBV4-1; 9 bases are shared with TRBD2. The germline CDR1 and CDR2 sequences are MGHRA and YSYEKL. Trimming cost V 0 bases and J 11 bases; bases outside gene matches: 8. There are 15 residues in the CDR3.

The chain is built from TRBV5-5 and TRBJ2-7; D gene unclear. This CDR3 comprises 12 residues. The germline V and J ends were trimmed by 4 bases and 5 bases, with 10 bases remaining between them. Germline assignment: CDR1 SGHKS and CDR2 YYEKEE (reference sequence). The CDR3 bases are TGTGCCAGCAGCCCCCCGGTTAACGAGCAGTACTTC. Translation gives CASSPPVNEQYF.

This clone was seen once. The chain couples TRBV28 to TRBJ1-6, with 10 bases fitting TRBD1. The CDR3 is 14 amino acids. The germline gives CDR1 MDHEN, CDR2 SYDVKM. J was trimmed by 9 bases and V by 6 bases; bases with no gene match: 5. Written as DNA, the CDR3 is TGTGCCAGCAGAACGGGACAGGGGTCTTCACCCCTCCACTTT. Translation gives CASRTGQGSSPLHF. The full variable domain, in which reference TRBV28 and TRBJ1-6 provide the parts outside the CDR3, is DVKVTQSSRYLVKRTGEKVFLECVQDMDHENMFWYRQDPGLGLRLIYFSYDVKMKEKGDIPEGYSVSREKKERFSLILESASTNQTSMYLCASRTGQGSSPLHFGNGTRLTVT.

This clone showed up just a few times. This chain uses TRBV10-2 with TRBJ1-2, with D tentatively TRBD1 (5 bases). The V end lost 0 bases, the J end lost 1 base, and 12 bases lay between the germline ends. Germline CDR1 and CDR2: WSHSY and SAAADI. The CDR3 is 16 residues long. The CDR3 protein is CASSESLQGSNYGYTF. The DNA for the CDR3 is TGCGCCAGCAGTGAGTCGTTGCAGGGTAGTAACTATGGCTACACCTTC.